The 5 T cell receptor beta chains below come from one sample, sequenced in a study of shared T cell receptors in the human thymus. The assay was immunoSEQ multiplex PCR, and TCRdb's table has in-frame clones only and misses some. The sample has 500,000 to 850,000 clones, approximately 89% seen once; the top ten hold 0.009% to 0.0095%. These data were also reused for a study on human thymus T cells.

Sample: thymocytes. These receptors originate from a boy in the first two years of life with a congenital heart defect.

As DNA, the CDR3 is TGTGCCATCAGTGGGGGGACTAGCGGGTACCAATCCTACGAGCAGTACTTC. Translation: CAISGGTSGYQSYEQYF. This sequence joins TRBV10-3 and TRBJ2-7, with 12 bases matching TRBD2. Germline CDR1 reads ENHRY; CDR2 reads SYGVKD. Trimming cost V 4 bases and J 1 base; bases outside gene matches: 8. The CDR3 sequence is 17 residues long.

The J gene is TRBJ1-5, the V gene TRBV6-7; possible D gene TRBD1, 5 bases. TRBV6-7 counts as an open reading frame of uncertain function. This CDR3 region has 16 residues. V was cut by 4 bases and J by 5 bases, with 18 bases left in between. For the CDR3, the DNA is TGTGCCAGCAGTTTTCCGGGACCTCCGGGGGATCAGCCCCAGCATTTT. Protein product: CASSFPGPPGDQPQHF.

The V call is TRBV27, the J call TRBJ2-1; a weak D match, TRBD1 (5 bases). This CDR3 has 16 residues. Trimming left V 6 bases short and J 0 bases short, with 15 bases between. Germline CDR1 is MNHEY and CDR2 is SMNVEV (reference sequence). CDR3 DNA: TGTGCCAGCAGAATAACAGGCTCCCGCTCCTACAATGAGCAGTTCTTC. Residues: CASRITGSRSYNEQFF.

The rearrangement uses TRBV28 and TRBJ2-7, with 9 bases aligning to TRBD2. CDR1 and CDR2 from the germline V gene are MDHEN and SYDVKM. V lost 7 bases, J lost 3 bases, and 4 bases stayed unmatched. The CDR3 contains 13 residues. CDR3 region: CASTLAGCYEQYF. CDR3 in DNA: TGTGCCAGCACCCTAGCGGGGTGCTACGAGCAGTACTTC.

J is TRBJ2-7 and V is TRBV28; D not resolved. Germline V gives CDR1 MDHEN, CDR2 SYDVKM. CDR3 size: 13 residues. V shed 2 bases and J shed 0 bases, with 5 bases lying between them. The CDR3 loop is CASSLASSYEQYF. For the CDR3, the DNA is TGTGCCAGCAGTTTAGCTAGCTCCTACGAGCAGTACTTC.